These T cell receptor beta chains were read from a single sample in a study of identical twins. TCRdb processed the 5' RACE reads anew with MiXCR; each CDR3 protein has one entry. The repertoire holds fewer than 350,000 distinct CDR3 sequences, with more than 6.5% as singletons. The sample also formed part of further work on yellow fever vaccine responses in identical twins.

Material: memory (CD45RO+) T cells sorted from blood. Every receptor here comes from a woman between 18 and 29 years old in good health. Each CDR3 is given with its conserved first and last residue. A D gene is named only where the DNA matches it firmly. Size is omitted from some rows. Given values are once, few, many or a class for expanded clones.

v_gene,abundance,j_gene,d_gene,CDR3nt,CDR3aa
TRBV4-1,many,TRBJ1-1,-,TGCGCCAGCAGCCAAGGACACGAGAACACTGAAGCTTTCTTT,CASSQGHENTEAFF
TRBV5-1,once,TRBJ2-3,-,TGCACCAGCAGCCGCCAGGGACATACGCAGTATTTT,CTSSRQGHTQYF
TRBV20-1,-,TRBJ2-3,TRBD2,TGCAGTGCTAGTGGCGGGAGGGGAGATACGCAGTATTTT,CSASGGRGDTQYF
TRBV27,few,TRBJ2-1,-,TGTGCCAGCAGTTCCCCTCGGCTTAGATACAATGAGCAGTTCTTC,CASSSPRLRYNEQFF
TRBV28,many,TRBJ2-1,TRBD2,TGTGCCAGCAGTTCGGGGGGACGGGATGAGCAGTTCTTC,CASSSGGRDEQFF
TRBV6-2/TRBV6-3,many,TRBJ1-1,-,TGTGCCAGCAGTTACTCCCACGTATCTGAAGCTTTCTTT,CASSYSHVSEAFF
TRBV6-5,-,TRBJ2-1,TRBD1,TGTGCCAGCAGTTACTCCCAGGGGGCAACCTACAATGAGCAGTTCTTC,CASSYSQGATYNEQFF
TRBV5-1,many,TRBJ2-3,TRBD2,TGCGCCAGCAGCTTGGCCGGGAGGGCCACAGATACGCAGTATTTT,CASSLAGRATDTQYF
TRBV20-1,few,TRBJ2-3,TRBD2,TGCAGTGCTAGAGATACTAGCGGGAGCATGGGGAGAGGCACAGATACGCAGTATTTT,CSARDTSGSMGRGTDTQYF
TRBV19,-,TRBJ1-1,-,TGTGCCAGTAGTTCCCAGGGGTCTGAAGCTTTCTTT,CASSSQGSEAFF
TRBV9,-,TRBJ2-3,TRBD2,TGTGCCAGCAGCGGGACTAGGGCAGATACGCAGTATTTT,CASSGTRADTQYF
TRBV7-2,few,TRBJ1-1,TRBD1,TGTGCCAGCAGCTTAATGGGGTTGACAGGGAGGGCCACTGAAGCTTTCTTT,CASSLMGLTGRATEAFF
TRBV29-1,many,TRBJ2-3,TRBD2,TGCAGCGTAACCGGGACTAGCGGGAGGAAGGATACGCAGTATTTT,CSVTGTSGRKDTQYF
TRBV18,few,TRBJ2-1,TRBD1,TGTGCCAGCTCACAGTTACAGGGGAAAGAGCAGTTCTTC,CASSQLQGKEQFF
TRBV24-1,many,TRBJ2-3,-,TGTGCCACCACGACACTTACCTTATTACCAACCGCCGGGCCACCAGATACGCAGTATTTT,CATTTLTLLPTAGPPDTQYF